This T cell receptor (beta chain) is drawn from a study of tissue T cells after allogeneic stem cell transplantation. Time point described: mouse harvest day 7 after allogeneic transplant. Each mouse received 10^7 T-cell-depleted marrow cells plus 10^6 splenic CD5+ T cells by tail vein. Tissues came from B6→BALB/c major-mismatch GVHD mice at day 7 or 14. In its sample, this clone was seen a few times. Its antigen is not known. Genes and germline are mouse. The read falls 1 residue short of the CDR3 end, and the missing part is taken from the germline J gene. The assay was immunoSEQ multiplex PCR, and TCRdb's table has in-frame clones only and misses some. Among over 6,000 clones, about half were seen once, and the ten largest hold 7.8%. Germline values: CDR1 SNHLY, CDR2 FYNGKV (reference sequence). The V gene end was trimmed by 1 base and the J gene end by 3 bases; junction bases not matched to a gene: 3. The CDR3 runs 14 residues.

Notes on the study in general: In patients and mice, blood and spleen missed much of tissue repertoire. Across patients, clones rarely overlapped, yet motif clusters were shared tissue-specifically. TCR repertoires tracked anatomic similarity, regardless of disease or transplant status.

The V and J genes are TRBV3 and TRBJ2-7; 7 bases line up with TRBD1. The source is a female BALB/c mouse given C57BL/6 T cells with graft-versus-host disease after an allogeneic hematopoietic cell transplant. The sequenced material came from gut tissue. The part of the CDR3 DNA that was read is TGTGCCAGCAGCTTAGAGGGACAGAACTATGAACAGTAC. Protein sequence: CASSLEGQNYEQY. The CDR3 as a whole reads CASSLEGQNYEQYF.